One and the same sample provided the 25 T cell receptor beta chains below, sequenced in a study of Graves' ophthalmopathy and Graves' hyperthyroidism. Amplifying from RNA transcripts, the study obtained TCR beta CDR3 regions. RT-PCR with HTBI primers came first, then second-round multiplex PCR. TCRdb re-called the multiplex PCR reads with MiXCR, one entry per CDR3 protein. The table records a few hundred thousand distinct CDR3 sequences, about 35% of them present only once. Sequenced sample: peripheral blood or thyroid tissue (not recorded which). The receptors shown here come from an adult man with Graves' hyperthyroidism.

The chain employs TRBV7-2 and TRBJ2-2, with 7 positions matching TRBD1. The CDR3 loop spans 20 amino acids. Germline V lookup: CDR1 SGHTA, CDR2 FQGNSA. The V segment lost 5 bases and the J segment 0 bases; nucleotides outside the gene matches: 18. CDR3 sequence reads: CASSPIRPQTGWANTGELFF. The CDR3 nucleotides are TGTGCCAGCAGCCCGATTAGGCCCCAGACAGGGTGGGCGAACACCGGGGAGCTGTTTTTT.

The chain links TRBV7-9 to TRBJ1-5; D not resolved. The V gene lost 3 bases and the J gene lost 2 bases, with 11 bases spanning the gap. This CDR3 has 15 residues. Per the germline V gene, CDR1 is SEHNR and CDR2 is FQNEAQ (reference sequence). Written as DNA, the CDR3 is TGTGCCAGCAGCTTGCTGGGGTGGGGCAATCAGCCCCAGCATTTT. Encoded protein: CASSLLGWGNQPQHF.

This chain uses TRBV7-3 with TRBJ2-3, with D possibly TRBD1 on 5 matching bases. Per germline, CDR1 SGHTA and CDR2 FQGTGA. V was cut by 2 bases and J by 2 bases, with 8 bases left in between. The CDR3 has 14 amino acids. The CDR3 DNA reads TGTGCCAGCAGCTTACGACAGACCACAGATACGCAGTATTTT. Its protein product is CASSLRQTTDTQYF.

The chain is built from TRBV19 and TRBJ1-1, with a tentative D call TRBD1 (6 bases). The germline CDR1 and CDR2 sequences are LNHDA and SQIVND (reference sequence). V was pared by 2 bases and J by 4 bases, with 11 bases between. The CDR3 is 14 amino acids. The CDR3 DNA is TGTGCCAGTAGTATATCGGTGGGGGCCACTGAAGCTTTCTTT. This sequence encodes CASSISVGATEAFF. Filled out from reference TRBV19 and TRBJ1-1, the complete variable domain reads DGGITQSPKYLFRKEGQNVTLSCEQNLNHDAMYWYRQDPGQGLRLIYYSQIVNDFQKGDIAEGYSVSREKKESFPLTVTSAQKNPTAFYLCASSISVGATEAFFGQGTRLTVV.

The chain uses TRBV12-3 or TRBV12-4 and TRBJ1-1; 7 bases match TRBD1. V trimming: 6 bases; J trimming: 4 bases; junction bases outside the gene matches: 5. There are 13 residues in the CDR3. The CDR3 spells CASRPGQATEAFF. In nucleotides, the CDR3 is TGTGCCAGCAGACCTGGACAGGCCACTGAAGCTTTCTTT.

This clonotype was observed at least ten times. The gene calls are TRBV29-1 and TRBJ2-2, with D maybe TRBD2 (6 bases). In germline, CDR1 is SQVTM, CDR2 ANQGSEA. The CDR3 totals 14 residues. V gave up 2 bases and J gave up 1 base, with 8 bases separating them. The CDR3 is CSVEKEGNTGELFF. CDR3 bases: TGCAGCGTTGAAAAGGAGGGGAACACCGGGGAGCTGTTTTTT.

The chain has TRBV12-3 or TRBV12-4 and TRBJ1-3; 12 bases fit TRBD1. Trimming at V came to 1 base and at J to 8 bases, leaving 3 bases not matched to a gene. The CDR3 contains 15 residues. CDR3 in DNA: TGTGCCAGCAGTTTAGGGGGGACAGGGGGCTACACCATATATTTT. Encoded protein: CASSLGGTGGYTIYF.

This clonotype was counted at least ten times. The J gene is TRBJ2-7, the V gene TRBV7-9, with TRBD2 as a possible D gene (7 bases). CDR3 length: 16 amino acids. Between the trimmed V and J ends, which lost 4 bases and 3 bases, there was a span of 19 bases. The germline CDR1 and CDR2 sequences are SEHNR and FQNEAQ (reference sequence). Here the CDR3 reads CASSSGGLGTYYEQYF. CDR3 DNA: TGTGCCAGCAGCTCCGGGGGGCTAGGGACCTACTACGAGCAGTACTTC.

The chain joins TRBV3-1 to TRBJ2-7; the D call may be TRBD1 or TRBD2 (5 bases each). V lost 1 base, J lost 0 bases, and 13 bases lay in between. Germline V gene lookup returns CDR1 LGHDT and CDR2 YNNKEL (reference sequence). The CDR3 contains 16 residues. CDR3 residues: CASSQVGGGSSYEQYF. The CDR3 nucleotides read TGTGCCAGCAGCCAAGTAGGTGGGGGTAGCTCCTACGAGCAGTACTTC.

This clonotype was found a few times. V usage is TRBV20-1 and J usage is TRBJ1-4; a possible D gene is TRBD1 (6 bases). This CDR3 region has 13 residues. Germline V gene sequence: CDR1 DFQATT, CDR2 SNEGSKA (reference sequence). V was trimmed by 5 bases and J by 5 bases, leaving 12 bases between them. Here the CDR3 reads CSALQDRNEKLFF. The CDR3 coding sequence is TGCAGTGCTTTACAGGACAGAAATGAAAAACTGTTTTTT.

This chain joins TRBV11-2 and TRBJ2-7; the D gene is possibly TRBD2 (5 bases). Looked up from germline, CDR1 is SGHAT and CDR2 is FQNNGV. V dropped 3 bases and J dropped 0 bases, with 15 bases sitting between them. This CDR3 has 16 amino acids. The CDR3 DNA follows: TGTGCCAGCAGCTTCATTGGGGAGCAGAGCTCCTACGAGCAGTACTTC. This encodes CASSFIGEQSSYEQYF.

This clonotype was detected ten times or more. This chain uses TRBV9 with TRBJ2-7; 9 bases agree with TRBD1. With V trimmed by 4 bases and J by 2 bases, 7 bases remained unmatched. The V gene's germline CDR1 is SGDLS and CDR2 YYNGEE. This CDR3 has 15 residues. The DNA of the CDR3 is TGTGCCAGCAGCCCCCCCGGGACAGGGCCCTACGAGCAGTACTTC. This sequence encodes CASSPPGTGPYEQYF.

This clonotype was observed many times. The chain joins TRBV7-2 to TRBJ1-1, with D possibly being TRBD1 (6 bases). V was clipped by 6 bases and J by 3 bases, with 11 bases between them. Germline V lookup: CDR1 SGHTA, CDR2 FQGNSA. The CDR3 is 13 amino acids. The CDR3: CASRITGYTEAFF. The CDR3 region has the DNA TGTGCCAGCAGAATAACAGGGTACACTGAAGCTTTCTTT.

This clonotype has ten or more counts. The CDR3 sequence: CASSSRLAGELETQYF. The CDR3 nucleotides are TGTGCCAGCAGTTCAAGACTAGCGGGAGAATTGGAGACCCAGTACTTC. The chain couples TRBV12-3 or TRBV12-4 to TRBJ2-5; 12 bases fit TRBD2. V gave up 4 bases and J gave up 5 bases; unmatched junction bases: 8. CDR3 length equals 16 residues.

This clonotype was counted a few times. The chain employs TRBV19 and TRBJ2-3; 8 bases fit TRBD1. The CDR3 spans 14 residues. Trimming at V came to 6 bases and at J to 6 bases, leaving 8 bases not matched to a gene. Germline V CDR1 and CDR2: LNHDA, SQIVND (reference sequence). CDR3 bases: TGTGCCAGTAGGCCGGACAGGGTAAAGGATACGCAGTATTTT. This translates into CASRPDRVKDTQYF.

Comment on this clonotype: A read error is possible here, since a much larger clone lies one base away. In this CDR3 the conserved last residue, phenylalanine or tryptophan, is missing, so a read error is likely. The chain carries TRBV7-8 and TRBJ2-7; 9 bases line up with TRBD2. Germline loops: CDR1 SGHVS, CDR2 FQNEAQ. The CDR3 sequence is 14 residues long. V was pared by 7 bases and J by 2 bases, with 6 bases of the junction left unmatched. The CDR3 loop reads CASTGRGGAYEQYL. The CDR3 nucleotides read TGTGCCAGCACCGGGCGCGGGGGGGCCTACGAGCAGTACCTC.

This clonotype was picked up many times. The CDR3 region is CASSYSTGDYSGNTIYF. In DNA, the CDR3 is TGTGCCAGCAGTTACTCGACAGGGGATTACTCTGGAAACACCATATATTTT. The chain recombines TRBV6-5 with TRBJ1-3, with TRBD1 matching over 8 bases. Per the germline V gene, CDR1 is MNHEY and CDR2 is SVGAGI. The V and J ends lost 0 bases and 0 bases, in that order; junction bases with no gene match: 4. There are 17 residues in the CDR3.

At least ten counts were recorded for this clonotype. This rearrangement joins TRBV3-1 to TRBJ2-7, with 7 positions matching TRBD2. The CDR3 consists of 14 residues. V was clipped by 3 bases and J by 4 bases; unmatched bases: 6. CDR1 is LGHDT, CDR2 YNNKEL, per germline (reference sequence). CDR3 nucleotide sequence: TGTGCCAGCAGCCACCCGACTAGCACGTACGAGCAGTACTTC. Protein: CASSHPTSTYEQYF.

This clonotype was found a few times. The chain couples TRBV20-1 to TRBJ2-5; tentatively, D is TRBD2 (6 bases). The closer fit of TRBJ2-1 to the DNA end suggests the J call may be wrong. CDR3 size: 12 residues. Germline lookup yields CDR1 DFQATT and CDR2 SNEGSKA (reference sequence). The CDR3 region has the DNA TGCAGAGCAGGCTCAGGAGGGAATGAGCAGTTCTTC. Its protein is CRAGSGGNEQFF.

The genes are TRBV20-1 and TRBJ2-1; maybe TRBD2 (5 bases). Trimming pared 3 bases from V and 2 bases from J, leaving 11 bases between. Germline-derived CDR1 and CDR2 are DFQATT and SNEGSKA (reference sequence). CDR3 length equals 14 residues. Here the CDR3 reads CSARGGPTYNEQFF. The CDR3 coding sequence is TGCAGTGCTAGGGGCGGGCCGACCTACAATGAGCAGTTCTTC.

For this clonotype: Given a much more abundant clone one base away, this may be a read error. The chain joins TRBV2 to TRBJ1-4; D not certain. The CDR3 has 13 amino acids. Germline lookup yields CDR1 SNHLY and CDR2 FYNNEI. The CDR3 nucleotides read TGTGCCAGCAGTTTGATGTGGGATGAAAGACTGTTTTTT. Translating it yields CASSLMWDERLFF.

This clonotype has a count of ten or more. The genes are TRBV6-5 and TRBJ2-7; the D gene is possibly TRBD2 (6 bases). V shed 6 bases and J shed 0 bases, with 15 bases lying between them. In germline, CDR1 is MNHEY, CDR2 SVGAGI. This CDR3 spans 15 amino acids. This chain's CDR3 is CASRRLAEPSYEQYF. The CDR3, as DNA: TGTGCCAGCAGGCGTTTAGCGGAGCCCTCCTACGAGCAGTACTTC.

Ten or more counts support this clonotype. CDR3 loop: CASSPLAGGPAGELFF. CDR3 bases: TGTGCCAGCAGTCCCCTAGCGGGGGGGCCCGCCGGGGAGCTGTTTTTT. V usage is TRBV12-3 or TRBV12-4 and J usage is TRBJ2-2; TRBD2 matches 12 bases. The trim removed 5 bases at V and 6 bases at J, leaving 7 bases unmatched. The CDR3 has 16 amino acids.

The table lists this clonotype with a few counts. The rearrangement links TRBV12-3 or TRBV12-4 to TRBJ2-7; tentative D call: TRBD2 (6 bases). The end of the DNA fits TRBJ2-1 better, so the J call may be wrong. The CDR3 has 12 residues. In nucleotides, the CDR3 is TGTGCCAGCCTCAGCTCGGGGGTTGAGCAGTTCTTC. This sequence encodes CASLSSGVEQFF.

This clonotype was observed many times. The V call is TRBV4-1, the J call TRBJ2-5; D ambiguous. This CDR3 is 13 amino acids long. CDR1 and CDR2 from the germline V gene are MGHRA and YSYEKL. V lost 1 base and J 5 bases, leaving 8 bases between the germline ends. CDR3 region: CASSQGLLETQYF. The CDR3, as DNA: TGCGCCAGCAGCCAAGGGTTGTTGGAGACCCAGTACTTC.